A selection of T cell receptor beta chains follows, all from one sample in a study of shared clonotypes between healthy human individuals. The repertoire was sequenced with immunoSEQ multiplex PCR; TCRdb's copy has only in-frame clones and lacks some. The data contain approximately 640,000 clones, roughly 87% of them singletons. The sample comprised memory CD8+ T cells from PBMCs. These receptors were taken from a man younger than 35 in good health. Some clones in this sample may be carry-over from other donors' samples. The CDR3 runs from the conserved cysteine through the conserved F or W.

V	length	J	CDR3
TRBV7-8	17	TRBJ1-5	CASSSPLGTDNNQPQHF
TRBV27	15	TRBJ2-2	CASSPLIERNGELFF
TRBV5-8	16	TRBJ1-5	CASRPRRGASDQPQHF
TRBV11-2	18	TRBJ2-1	CASSLGTSGRAGYNEQFF
TRBV28	15	TRBJ2-7	CASRLPGAGWSEQYF
TRBV15	17	TRBJ2-7	CATSSRRFGPISYEQYF
TRBV7-9	17	TRBJ2-1	CASSPILAGVRYNEQFF
TRBV19	15	TRBJ1-1	CASSIHEGEATEAFF
TRBV13	15	TRBJ2-7	CASSSHGQGSPEQYF
TRBV27	14	TRBJ1-1	CASSLRLMNTEAFF
TRBV5-1	16	TRBJ1-1	CASSLRAEEVNTEAFF
TRBV7-9	16	TRBJ1-4	CASSPPGRGKDEKLFF
TRBV11-1	19	TRBJ2-1	CASSLAYDYTGGSQYEQFF
TRBV15	16	TRBJ2-1	CATSRGGGTSYNEQFF